This T cell receptor beta chain was sequenced for a study of radiation and T cells in renal cell carcinoma. Across the whole study: Nephrectomy followed 15 Gy stereotactic body radiation by 4 weeks.

Overall study findings and caveats: Baseline intratumoral clonotype presence is unknown without pretreatment biopsies.

The table came from immunoSEQ multiplex PCR; TCRdb's copy has only in-frame clones and leaves some out. The sample consists of about 91,000 clones, 82% of them appearing once. J was trimmed by 6 bases and V by 4 bases; bases with no gene match: 7. Germline CDR1 and CDR2: SGHNT and YYREEE (reference sequence). This CDR3 is 16 amino acids long. The time point denotes: baseline pretreatment blood. Stated treatment: 15 Gy SBRT to primary tumor, nephrectomy 4 weeks later. Worth noting for this clone: Its target is not known.

The TCR comes from a man aged 60 to 69 with renal cell carcinoma. The material sequenced was blood, taken from a patient whose treatment included radiotherapy and nephrectomy. The chain carries TRBV5-4 and TRBJ2-3, with 14 bases aligning to TRBD2. The CDR3 nucleotides are TGTGCCAGCAGCCCGGGACTAGCGGGAGAGTCGGATACGCAGTATTTT. Amino acid sequence: CASSPGLAGESDTQYF.